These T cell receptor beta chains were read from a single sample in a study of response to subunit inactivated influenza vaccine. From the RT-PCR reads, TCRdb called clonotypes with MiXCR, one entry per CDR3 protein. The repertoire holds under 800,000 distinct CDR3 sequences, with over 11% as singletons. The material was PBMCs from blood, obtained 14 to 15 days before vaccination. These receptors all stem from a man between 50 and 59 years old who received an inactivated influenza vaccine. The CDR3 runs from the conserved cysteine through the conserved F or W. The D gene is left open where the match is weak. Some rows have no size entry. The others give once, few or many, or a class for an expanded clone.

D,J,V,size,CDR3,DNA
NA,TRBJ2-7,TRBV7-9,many,CASSLEGNSYEQYF,TGTGCCAGCAGCTTAGAGGGCAACTCCTACGAGCAGTACTTC
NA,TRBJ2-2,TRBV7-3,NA,CASSFLSGGADTGELFF,TGTGCCAGCAGCTTCCTTAGTGGGGGGGCCGACACCGGGGAGCTGTTTTTT
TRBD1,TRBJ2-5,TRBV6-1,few,CASSVRGTGMRETQYF,TGTGCCAGCAGTGTGCGAGGGACAGGGATGAGAGAGACCCAGTACTTC
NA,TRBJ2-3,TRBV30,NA,CAWSSGSTDTQYF,TGTGCCTGGAGTTCCGGGTCCACAGATACGCAGTATTTT
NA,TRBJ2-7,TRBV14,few,CASSPTGVLSGEQYF,TGTGCCAGCAGCCCGACAGGAGTGCTCTCTGGGGAGCAGTACTTC
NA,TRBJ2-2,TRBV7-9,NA,CASRWGRGTGELFF,TGTGCCAGCAGATGGGGCAGGGGCACCGGGGAGCTGTTTTTT
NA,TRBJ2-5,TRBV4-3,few,CASSQDYQRRGVTQYF,TGCGCCAGCAGCCAAGATTACCAGCGGCGGGGTGTGACCCAGTACTTC
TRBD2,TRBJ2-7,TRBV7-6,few,CASSLEGRGRGYEQYF,TGTGCCAGCAGCTTAGAGGGGAGGGGAAGAGGCTACGAGCAGTACTTC
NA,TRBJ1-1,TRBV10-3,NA,CAISDGWGVNTEAFF,TGTGCCATCAGTGACGGGTGGGGGGTGAACACTGAAGCTTTCTTT
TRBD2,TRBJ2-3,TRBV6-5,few,CASSYSGGTSDTQYF,TGTGCCAGCAGTTACTCGGGGGGGACGTCAGATACGCAGTATTTT